One sample yielded the 16 T cell receptor beta chains listed below, sequenced in a study of blood T cell repertoires in COVID-19. The data were produced by immunoSEQ multiplex PCR, yet TCRdb's version contains in-frame clones alone and is incomplete. This sample has 250,000 to 350,000 clones; roughly 86% occur once, and the top ten carry roughly 7.1%. Sequences were obtained from peripheral blood. All receptors derive from a woman in her forties or fifties who had recovered from COVID-19.

As regards this clone: Other nucleotide sequences in the sample specify the same CDR3. This sequence joins TRBV7-9 and TRBJ1-1; TRBD1 might be the D (5 bases). This CDR3 is 14 amino acids long. Germline lookup yields CDR1 SEHNR and CDR2 FQNEAQ (reference sequence). V gave up 2 bases and J gave up 0 bases, with 7 bases separating them. CDR3 region: CASSLSTVNTEAFF. The CDR3 nucleotides read TGTGCCAGCAGCTTATCGACAGTGAACACTGAAGCTTTCTTT.

This clone was recorded only once. J is TRBJ2-1 and V is TRBV7-2; 9 nucleotides agree with TRBD1. Germline CDR1 and CDR2: SGHTA and FQGNSA. V was pared by 1 base and J by 2 bases, with 3 bases of the junction left unmatched. This CDR3 comprises 16 residues. The CDR3 here is CASSLVGDRAYNEQFF. CDR3 DNA sequence: TGTGCCAGCAGCTTAGTAGGGGACAGGGCCTACAATGAGCAGTTCTTC.

This rearrangement joins TRBV20-1 to TRBJ1-6; 7 nucleotides line up with TRBD1. Germline CDR1 reads DFQATT; CDR2 reads SNEGSKA (reference sequence). The length of the CDR3 is 13 residues. V lost 3 bases and J lost 9; bases outside the gene matches: 5. CDR3 protein: CSASDRASSPLHF. The CDR3 coding sequence is TGCAGTGCTAGTGACAGGGCGAGTTCACCCCTCCACTTT.

V is TRBV11-2 and J is TRBJ2-7; no reliable D call. The V gene's germline CDR1 is SGHAT and CDR2 FQNNGV. Between the trimmed V and J ends, which lost 5 bases and 7 bases, there was a span of 18 bases. CDR3 size: 14 residues. For the CDR3, the DNA is TGTGCCAGCAGCCTAGTCGACTCCGCCGGGGAGCAGTACTTC. It encodes CASSLVDSAGEQYF.

This clone has just a few counts. This chain connects TRBV28 to TRBJ2-7, with a tentative D call TRBD1 (5 bases). CDR1 is MDHEN, CDR2 SYDVKM, per germline. There are 14 residues in the CDR3. V gave up 4 bases and J gave up 6 bases, with 16 bases separating them. As DNA, the CDR3 is TGTGCCAGCAGTTCTTTCAGGGCACATCCCGAGCAGTACTTC. The encoded protein is CASSSFRAHPEQYF.

This clone has only one observation. The chain carries TRBV7-2 and TRBJ2-2; 7 bases map to TRBD2. Germline values: CDR1 SGHTA, CDR2 FQGNSA. The V gene end was trimmed by 5 bases and the J gene end by 4 bases; junction bases not matched to a gene: 10. This CDR3 has 16 residues. The CDR3 DNA reads as TGTGCCAGCAGCCAGCAAGGACTAGTCCTCACCGGGGAGCTGTTTTTT. Encoded protein: CASSQQGLVLTGELFF.

This chain connects TRBV10-3 to TRBJ2-1, with 8 nucleotides matching TRBD2. This CDR3 comprises 15 residues. Germline lookup yields CDR1 ENHRY and CDR2 SYGVKD. V shed 4 bases and J 7 bases; nucleotides not matched to a gene: 9. The CDR3 region has the DNA TGTGCCATCAGTGGGTTGATTAGCGGGACAAATGAGCAGTTCTTC. Its translation: CAISGLISGTNEQFF.

For this clone: This may be a read error: a much more frequent sequence differs by one nucleotide. The rearrangement links TRBV7-2 to TRBJ2-7; 11 nucleotides match TRBD1. Trimming at V came to 4 bases and at J to 2 bases, leaving 1 base not matched to a gene. CDR3 length equals 14 residues. CDR1 is SGHTA, CDR2 FQGNSA, per germline. The CDR3 nucleotides read TGTGCCAGCAGCTGGGGACAGGGGGCCTACGAGCAGTACTTC. Translated, it gives CASSWGQGAYEQYF.

The chain couples TRBV5-4 to TRBJ2-7; D gene unclear. CDR3 size: 15 residues. With 4 bases removed from V and 7 bases from J, the gap between germline ends came to 21 bases. The V gene's germline CDR1 is SGHNT and CDR2 YYREEE (reference sequence). The CDR3 coding sequence is TGTGCCAGCAGCGAGAAGGAGCATGGTTCCCCGGAGCAGTACTTC. Translated, it gives CASSEKEHGSPEQYF. Complete variable domain (other parts from reference TRBV5-4 and TRBJ2-7): ETGVTQSPTHLIKTRGQQVTLRCSSQSGHNTVSWYQQALGQGPQFIFQYYREEENGRGNFPPRFSGLQFPNYSSELNVNALELDDSALYLCASSEKEHGSPEQYFGPGTRLTVT.

The rearrangement links TRBV27 to TRBJ2-2, with TRBD1 as a possible D gene (5 bases). Germline CDR1 is MNHEY and CDR2 is SMNVEV (reference sequence). V was pared by 2 bases and J by 2 bases, with 15 bases between. The CDR3 extends over 17 amino acids. This chain's CDR3 is CASSLIHHRGNTGELFF. CDR3 coding DNA: TGTGCCAGCAGTTTAATACATCATAGGGGTAACACCGGGGAGCTGTTTTTT.

The chain combines TRBV28 with TRBJ1-2; 7 nucleotides align to TRBD1. With V trimmed by 4 bases and J by 4 bases, 6 bases remained unmatched. CDR1 MDHEN and CDR2 SYDVKM come from the germline V gene. The CDR3 consists of 14 residues. Written as DNA, the CDR3 is TGTGCCAGCAGTTCAACCACAGGGGTCTATGGCTACACCTTC. It yields the protein CASSSTTGVYGYTF.

This sequence joins TRBV13 and TRBJ2-1; D perhaps matches TRBD2 (6 bases). The CDR3 extends over 13 amino acids. V was trimmed by 5 bases and J by 8 bases, leaving 13 bases between them. Germline lookup yields CDR1 PRHDT and CDR2 FYEKMQ (reference sequence). CDR3 amino acids: CASSVTSQDEQFF. As DNA, the CDR3 is TGTGCCAGCAGCGTGACTAGTCAGGATGAGCAGTTCTTC.

In this sample, this clone turned up a few times. V and J are TRBV29-1 and TRBJ2-2; 9 positions agree with TRBD1. V dropped 0 bases and J dropped 7; count of bases not matched to a gene: 3. The CDR3 sequence is 14 residues long. CDR1 and CDR2 (germline): SQVTM, ANQGSEA. This chain's CDR3 is CSVEDGTGNGELFF. The CDR3 nucleotides are TGCAGCGTTGAAGACGGGACAGGGAACGGGGAGCTGTTTTTT.

The chain carries TRBV5-4 and TRBJ2-1; 10 positions match TRBD1. Germline CDR1 and CDR2: SGHNT and YYREEE (reference sequence). The CDR3 extends over 13 amino acids. Trimming at V came to 4 bases and at J to 8 bases, leaving 3 bases not matched to a gene. In nucleotides, the CDR3 is TGTGCCAGCAGCCAAGGGACAGGGGATGAGCAGTTCTTC. It specifies CASSQGTGDEQFF.

The V and J genes are TRBV27 and TRBJ2-1, with TRBD2 matching 14 bases. Losses at the gene ends were 5 bases for V and 9 bases for J; bases not matched to a gene: 15. Germline values: CDR1 MNHEY, CDR2 SMNVEV (reference sequence). The CDR3 contains 18 residues. The CDR3 coding sequence is TGTGCCAGCAGTCACGAGGGACTAGCGGGAGTAATATTTTGTGAGCAGTTCTTC. Encoded protein: CASSHEGLAGVIFCEQFF.

In nucleotides, the CDR3 is TGTGCCAGTAGTATATACGGGAGCCAACCCGGGGAGCTGTTTTTT. Translation gives CASSIYGSQPGELFF. This chain joins TRBV19 and TRBJ2-2; tentatively, D is TRBD2 (6 bases). Trimming left V 2 bases short and J 6 bases short, with 13 bases between. Germline loops: CDR1 LNHDA, CDR2 SQIVND (reference sequence). The CDR3 has 15 amino acids.